The present T cell receptor (beta chain) was sequenced within a study of blood T cell repertoires in COVID-19. The method was immunoSEQ multiplex PCR; TCRdb's version includes in-frame clones alone and lacks a portion of them. The sample includes about 320,000 clones, around nine tenths of them seen just once. V was clipped by 3 bases and J by 2 bases, with 26 bases between them. Per germline, CDR1 SGHDN and CDR2 FVKESK. This CDR3 spans 19 amino acids. The receptor was derived from a man aged 60 to 75 who had recovered from COVID-19. The sequenced material came from PBMCs or T cells enriched from blood (not recorded which). The rearrangement uses TRBV14 and TRBJ2-7; weak D call: TRBD2 (6 bases). CDR3 DNA sequence: TGTGCCAGCAGCCAGGGAGGATCTTGGGTCCATCGCGATGCCTACGAGCAGTACTTC. Protein product: CASSQGGSWVHRDAYEQYF.